Shown below are 10 T cell receptor beta chains from a single sample sequenced in a study of control samples from healthy donors and cancer patients. Clones were read by immunoSEQ multiplex PCR, and TCRdb kept only the in-frame ones, dropping some. The sample carries 150,000 to 200,000 clones, around 87% recorded once. The material sequenced was blood. The receptors stem from a woman in her forties or fifties in good health.

This chain connects TRBV6-5 to TRBJ1-4, with D uncertain. Per the germline V gene, CDR1 is MNHEY and CDR2 is SVGAGI. This CDR3 contains 14 residues. V was cut by 2 bases and J by 3 bases, with 7 bases left in between. The CDR3 sequence is CASSYGIPNEKLFF. The CDR3 nucleotides are TGTGCCAGCAGTTACGGTATCCCTAATGAAAAACTGTTTTTT.

The chain links TRBV10-1 to TRBJ2-3, with 9 nucleotides matching TRBD2. The CDR3 is made up of 18 amino acids. Looked up from germline, CDR1 is WNHNN and CDR2 is SYGVQD (reference sequence). J lost 2 bases, V lost 0 bases, and 9 bases had no gene match. The CDR3 loop is CASSESKGGRGDTDTQYF. CDR3 nucleotides: TGCGCCAGCAGTGAGTCGAAGGGCGGGAGGGGTGACACAGATACGCAGTATTTT.

This chain connects TRBV30 to TRBJ2-3; D may be TRBD2 (5 bases). V was cut by 5 bases and J by 6 bases, with 12 bases left in between. This CDR3 contains 12 residues. Germline V gene sequence: CDR1 GTSNPN, CDR2 SVGIG (reference sequence). CDR3 loop: CAWQGSVDTQYF. In DNA form, the CDR3 reads TGTGCCTGGCAAGGGAGTGTGGATACGCAGTATTTT.

The J gene is TRBJ1-1, the V gene TRBV28; D may be TRBD1 (5 bases). V lost 8 bases and J lost 0, with 13 bases in between. The CDR3 is 14 residues long. Germline V lookup: CDR1 MDHEN, CDR2 SYDVKM. CDR3 sequence reads: CASHGGWLNTEAFF. The CDR3 DNA reads as TGTGCCAGCCACGGGGGGTGGCTGAACACTGAAGCTTTCTTT.

The chain employs TRBV4-1 and TRBJ2-1, with 12 bases matching TRBD2. The V gene's germline CDR1 is MGHRA and CDR2 YSYEKL. The CDR3 is made up of 16 amino acids. With 5 bases clipped from V and 6 bases from J, the junction kept 8 bases outside the gene matches. The CDR3 region has the DNA TGCGCCAGCAGCTCTCTAGCGGGGGGGCCCGCCAATGAGCAGTTCTTC. Translating it yields CASSSLAGGPANEQFF.

The rearrangement links TRBV5-1 to TRBJ2-7; 9 bases fit TRBD1. Trimming removed 3 bases from V and 7 bases from J; junction bases left unmatched: 8. The germline CDR1 and CDR2 sequences are SGHRS and YFSETQ. This CDR3 has 14 residues. CDR3 amino acids: CASSWGQGLREQYF. CDR3 bases: TGCGCCAGCAGCTGGGGACAGGGCCTTAGGGAGCAGTACTTC.

The chain combines TRBV12-3 or TRBV12-4 with TRBJ1-2; D is possibly TRBD1 (6 bases). The CDR3 runs 13 residues. V was trimmed by 4 bases and J by 2 bases, leaving 8 bases between them. CDR3 DNA: TGTGCCAGCAGTTCTACAGGGAACTATGGCTACACCTTC. This codes for CASSSTGNYGYTF.

Worth noting for this clone: This CDR3 is also generated by other DNA sequences in the sample. This chain uses TRBV4-3 with TRBJ2-3; D perhaps matches TRBD1 (5 bases). The CDR3 has 15 residues. CDR1 is LGHNA and CDR2 is YSLEER in the germline V gene. V was cut by 8 bases and J by 2 bases, with 17 bases left in between. CDR3 sequence: CASRRGQALTDTQYF. The CDR3 DNA is TGCGCCAGCCGGCGAGGACAAGCGCTCACAGATACGCAGTATTTT.

This clone appeared a few times. J is TRBJ1-5 and V is TRBV7-8; unclear D gene. V lost 4 bases, J lost 7 bases, and 11 bases lay in between. Germline CDR1 reads SGHVS; CDR2 reads FQNEAQ. The CDR3 runs 13 residues. CDR3 coding DNA: TGTGCCAGCAGCTGGGTGGCAGACCAGCCCCAGCATTTT. Translating it yields CASSWVADQPQHF.

This clone has only one observation. The chain joins TRBV7-9 to TRBJ2-3, with TRBD2 identical over 9 bases. The CDR3 has 16 amino acids. The ends lost 5 bases at V and 0 bases at J; junction bases unmatched: 6. Germline V gives CDR1 SEHNR, CDR2 FQNEAQ (reference sequence). CDR3 residues: CASSLRLAESTDTQYF. CDR3 nucleotide sequence: TGTGCCAGCAGCCTCAGACTAGCGGAGAGCACAGATACGCAGTATTTT.